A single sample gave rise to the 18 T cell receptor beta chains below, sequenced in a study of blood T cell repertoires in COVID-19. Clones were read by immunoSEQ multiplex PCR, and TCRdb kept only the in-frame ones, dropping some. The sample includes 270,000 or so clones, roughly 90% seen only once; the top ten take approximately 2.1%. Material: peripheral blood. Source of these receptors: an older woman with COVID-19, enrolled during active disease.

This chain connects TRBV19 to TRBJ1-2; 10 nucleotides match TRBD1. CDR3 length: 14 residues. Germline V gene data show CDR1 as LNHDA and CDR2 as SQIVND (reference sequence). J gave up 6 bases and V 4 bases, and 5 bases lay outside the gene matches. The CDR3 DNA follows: TGTGCCAGTAGTAGGGACAGGGGAAAGGATGGCTACACCTTC. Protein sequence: CASSRDRGKDGYTF.

CDR3 sequence reads: CSASSGGANTDTQYF. CDR3 nucleotide sequence: TGCAGTGCGAGTAGCGGGGGGGCCAACACAGATACGCAGTATTTT. The chain recombines TRBV20-1 with TRBJ2-3; 11 bases fit TRBD2. CDR3 length: 15 residues. Germline CDR1 DFQATT, CDR2 SNEGSKA (reference sequence). Trimming took 6 bases from V and 2 from J; bases not matched to a gene: 7.

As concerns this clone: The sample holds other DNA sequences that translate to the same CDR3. CDR3 loop: CASSVGGTGNSPLHF. The CDR3 DNA sequence: TGTGCCAGCAGCGTAGGGGGGACAGGGAATTCACCCCTCCACTTT. This sequence joins TRBV9 and TRBJ1-6; 9 nucleotides align to TRBD1. V lost 0 bases and J lost 7; bases outside the gene matches: 2. Germline assignment: CDR1 SGDLS and CDR2 YYNGEE. The CDR3 loop spans 15 amino acids.

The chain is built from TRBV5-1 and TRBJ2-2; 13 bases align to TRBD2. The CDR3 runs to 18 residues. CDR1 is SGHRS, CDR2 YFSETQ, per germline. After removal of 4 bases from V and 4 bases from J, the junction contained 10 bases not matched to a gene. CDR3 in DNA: TGCGCCAGCAGCGAGAAAACTAGCGGGGGGGCTCTCACCGGGGAGCTGTTTTTT. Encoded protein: CASSEKTSGGALTGELFF.

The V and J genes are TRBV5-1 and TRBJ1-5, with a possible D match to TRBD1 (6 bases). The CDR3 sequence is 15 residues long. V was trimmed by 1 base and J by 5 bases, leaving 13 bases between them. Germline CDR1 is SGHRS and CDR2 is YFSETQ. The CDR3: CASSLTGKSDQPQHF. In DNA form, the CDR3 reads TGCGCCAGCAGCTTGACAGGGAAGTCTGATCAGCCCCAGCATTTT.

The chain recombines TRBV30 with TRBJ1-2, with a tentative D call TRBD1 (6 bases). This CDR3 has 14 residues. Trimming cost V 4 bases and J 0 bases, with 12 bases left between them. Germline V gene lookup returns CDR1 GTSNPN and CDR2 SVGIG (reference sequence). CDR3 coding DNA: TGTGCCTGGACCAGGGGCGTAACTAACTATGGCTACACCTTC. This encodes CAWTRGVTNYGYTF.

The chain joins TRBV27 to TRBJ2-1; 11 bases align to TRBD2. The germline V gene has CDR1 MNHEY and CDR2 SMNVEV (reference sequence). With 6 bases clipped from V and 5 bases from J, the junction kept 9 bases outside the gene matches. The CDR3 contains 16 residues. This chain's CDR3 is CASSFSGGGRNNEQFF. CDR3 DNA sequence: TGTGCCAGCAGCTTTAGCGGGGGGGGTCGCAACAATGAGCAGTTCTTC.

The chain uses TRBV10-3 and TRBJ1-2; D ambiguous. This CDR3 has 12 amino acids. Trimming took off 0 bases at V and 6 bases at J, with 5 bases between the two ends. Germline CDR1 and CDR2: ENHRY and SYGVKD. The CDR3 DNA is TGTGCCATCAGTGAGTCGAGGGATGGCTACACCTTC. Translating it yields CAISESRDGYTF.

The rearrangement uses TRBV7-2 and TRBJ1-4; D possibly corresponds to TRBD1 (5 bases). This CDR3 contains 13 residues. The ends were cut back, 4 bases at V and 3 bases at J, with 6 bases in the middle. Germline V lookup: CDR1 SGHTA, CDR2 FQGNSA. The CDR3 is CASSWGPNEKLFF. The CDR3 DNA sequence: TGTGCCAGCAGCTGGGGCCCTAATGAAAAACTGTTTTTT.

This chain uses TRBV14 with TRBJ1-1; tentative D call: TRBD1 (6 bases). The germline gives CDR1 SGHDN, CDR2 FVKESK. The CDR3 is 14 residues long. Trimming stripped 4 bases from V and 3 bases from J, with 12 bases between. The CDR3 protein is CASSPSDSDTEAFF. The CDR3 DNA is TGTGCCAGCAGCCCATCGGACAGCGACACTGAAGCTTTCTTT.

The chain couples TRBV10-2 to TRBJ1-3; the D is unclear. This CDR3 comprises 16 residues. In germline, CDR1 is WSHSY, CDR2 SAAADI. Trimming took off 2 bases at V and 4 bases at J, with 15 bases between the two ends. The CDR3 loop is CASSEGNLDPGNTIYF. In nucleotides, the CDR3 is TGCGCCAGCAGTGAGGGCAACCTAGACCCGGGAAACACCATATATTTT.

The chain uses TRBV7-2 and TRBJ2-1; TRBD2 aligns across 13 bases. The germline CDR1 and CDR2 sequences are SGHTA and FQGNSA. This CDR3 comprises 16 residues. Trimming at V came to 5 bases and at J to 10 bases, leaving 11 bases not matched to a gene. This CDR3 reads CASSPPVGLAGREQFF. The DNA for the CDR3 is TGTGCCAGCAGCCCCCCCGTGGGACTAGCGGGGAGAGAGCAGTTCTTC.

The chain's CDR3 is CASRATGNTEAFF. The CDR3 region has the DNA TGTGCCAGCAGGGCCACAGGGAACACTGAAGCTTTCTTT. The rearrangement joins TRBV28 to TRBJ1-1, with D possibly being TRBD1 (5 bases). The CDR3 has 13 residues. From germline, CDR1 is MDHEN and CDR2 SYDVKM. V lost 6 bases, J lost 1 base, and 9 bases lay in between.

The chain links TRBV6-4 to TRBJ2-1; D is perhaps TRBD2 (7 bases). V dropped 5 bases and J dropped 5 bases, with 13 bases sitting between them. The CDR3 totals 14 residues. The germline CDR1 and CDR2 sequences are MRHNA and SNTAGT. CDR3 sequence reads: CASSPEGGNNEQFF. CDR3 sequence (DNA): TGTGCCAGCAGTCCCGAGGGGGGGAACAATGAGCAGTTCTTC.

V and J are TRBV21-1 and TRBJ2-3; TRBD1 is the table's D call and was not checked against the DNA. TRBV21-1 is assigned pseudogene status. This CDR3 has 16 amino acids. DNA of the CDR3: TGTGCCAGCAGCAAGCCCCAGGGCTCTAGCACAGATACGCAGTATTTT. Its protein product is CASSKPQGSSTDTQYF.

DNA for the CDR3: TGTGCCAGCAGCCCGCAGACAGGGAAGAACTATGGCTACACCTTC. Residues: CASSPQTGKNYGYTF. The V call is TRBV7-2, the J call TRBJ1-2; TRBD1 aligns across 7 bases. The ends lost 5 bases at V and 2 bases at J; junction bases unmatched: 8. CDR3 length: 15 amino acids. Germline CDR1 is SGHTA and CDR2 is FQGNSA. The complete variable domain, with remaining parts taken from reference TRBV7-2 and TRBJ1-2, reads GAGVSQSPSNKVTEKGKDVELRCDPISGHTALYWYRQSLGQGLEFLIYFQGNSAPDKSGLPSDRFSAERTGGSVSTLTIQRTQQEDSAVYLCASSPQTGKNYGYTFGSGTRLTVV.

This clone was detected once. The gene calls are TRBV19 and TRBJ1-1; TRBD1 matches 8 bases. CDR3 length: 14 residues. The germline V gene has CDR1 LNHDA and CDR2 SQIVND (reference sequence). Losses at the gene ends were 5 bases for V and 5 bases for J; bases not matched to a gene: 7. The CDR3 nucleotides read TGTGCCAGTAGTCTCGGGACAGGTAGAACTGAAGCTTTCTTT. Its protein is CASSLGTGRTEAFF.

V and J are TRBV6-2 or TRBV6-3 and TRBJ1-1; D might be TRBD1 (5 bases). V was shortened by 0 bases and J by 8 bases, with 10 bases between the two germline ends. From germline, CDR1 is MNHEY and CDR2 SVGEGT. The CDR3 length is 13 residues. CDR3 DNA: TGTGCCAGCAGTTACTCTAGGGGTTCCGAAGCTTTCTTT. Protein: CASSYSRGSEAFF.